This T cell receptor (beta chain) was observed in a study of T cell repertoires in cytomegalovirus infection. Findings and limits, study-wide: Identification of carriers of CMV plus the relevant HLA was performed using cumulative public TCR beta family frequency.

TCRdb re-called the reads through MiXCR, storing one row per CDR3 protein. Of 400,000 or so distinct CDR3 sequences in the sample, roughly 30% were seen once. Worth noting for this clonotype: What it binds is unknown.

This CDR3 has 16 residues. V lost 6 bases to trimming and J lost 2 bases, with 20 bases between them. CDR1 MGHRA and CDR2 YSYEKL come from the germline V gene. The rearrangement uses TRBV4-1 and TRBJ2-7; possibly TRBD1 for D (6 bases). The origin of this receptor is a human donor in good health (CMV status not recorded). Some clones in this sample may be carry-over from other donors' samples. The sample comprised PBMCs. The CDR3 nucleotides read TGCGCCAGCAGTCCAAGAGTTACAGGGAGAACCTACGAGCAGTACTTC. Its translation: CASSPRVTGRTYEQYF.